The sequence of this TCR beta chain was determined in a study of Graves' ophthalmopathy and Graves' hyperthyroidism. For the study at large: Researchers obtained peripheral blood at initial diagnosis, before any treatment had begun. Study observations and caveats: In blood, most expanded thyroid clonotypes above 0.001 frequency were also detected. Built on 13 signatures, a model told ophthalmopathy apart from stable hyperthyroidism with 85% to 90% sensitivity and almost 84% specificity.

The CDR3 length is 15 residues. V was pared by 2 bases and J by 0 bases, with 4 bases of the junction left unmatched. Germline values: CDR1 MNHEY, CDR2 SMNVEV (reference sequence). As the template, RNA transcripts were used to amplify TCR beta CDR3 regions. RT-PCR with HTBI primers came first, then second-round multiplex PCR. TCRdb redid the calling of the multiplex PCR reads with MiXCR, one entry per CDR3 protein. The table has about 700,000 distinct CDR3 sequences, 35% to 45% seen once. This clonotype occurred a few times. Its antigen is not known. If patients had other autoimmune diseases, uncontrolled infections, pregnancy or lactation, they were excluded.

This sequence originates from an adult man with Graves' ophthalmopathy. Material for sequencing was peripheral blood. The rearrangement uses TRBV27 and TRBJ2-7; the match to TRBD1 covers 7 bases. The CDR3 spells CASSLREGASYEQYF. DNA of the CDR3: TGTGCCAGCAGTTTACGCGAGGGGGCCTCCTACGAGCAGTACTTC.